This T cell receptor (beta chain) was sequenced in a study of OX40 agonist ivuxolimab in advanced cancers. Study-level background: Of the participants, under 50% had some prior anti-PD-1, anti-PD-L1 or anti-CTLA-4 therapy, which was allowed. Regarding the study as a whole: Part of the nonresponder group also had normalized T-cell clonal expansion that was low. At doses 0.1 to 3.0 mg/kg, CD4+ and CD8+ clones expanded. The investigators did not determine what antigen specificity the expanded peripheral T cells had.

Generated by immunoSEQ multiplex PCR, the TCRdb table keeps only in-frame clones and is missing some. Of 55,000 to 70,000 clones in the sample, 70% to 85% were seen once. CDR3 length: 14 residues. The germline CDR1 and CDR2 sequences are SGHRS and YFSETQ. V was trimmed by 0 bases and J by 5 bases, leaving 11 bases between them. Note on this clone: The antigen is undetermined.

The chain recombines TRBV5-1 with TRBJ2-5; no firm D call. The sequences come from CD4+ or CD8+ T cells sorted from blood, collected in a trial of the OX40 agonist ivuxolimab. The source is an adult with an advanced solid tumor such as melanoma, head and neck, liver or kidney cancer. The CDR3 sequence: CASSLEMGAETQYF. The DNA for the CDR3 is TGCGCCAGCAGCTTGGAAATGGGCGCCGAGACCCAGTACTTC.